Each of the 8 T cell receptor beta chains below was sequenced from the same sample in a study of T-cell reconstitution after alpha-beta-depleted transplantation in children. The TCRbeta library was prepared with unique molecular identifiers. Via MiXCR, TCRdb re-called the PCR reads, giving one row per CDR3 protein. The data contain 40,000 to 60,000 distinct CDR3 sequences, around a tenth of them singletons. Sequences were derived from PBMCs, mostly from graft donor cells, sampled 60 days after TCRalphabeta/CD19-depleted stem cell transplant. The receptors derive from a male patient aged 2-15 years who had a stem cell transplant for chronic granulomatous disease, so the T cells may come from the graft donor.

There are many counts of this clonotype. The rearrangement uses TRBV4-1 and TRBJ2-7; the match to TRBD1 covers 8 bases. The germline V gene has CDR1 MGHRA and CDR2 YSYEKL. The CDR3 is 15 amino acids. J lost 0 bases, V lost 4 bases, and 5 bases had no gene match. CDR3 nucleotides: TGCGCCAGCAGCCGAACCGGGACAGGCTCCTACGAGCAGTACTTC. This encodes CASSRTGTGSYEQYF.

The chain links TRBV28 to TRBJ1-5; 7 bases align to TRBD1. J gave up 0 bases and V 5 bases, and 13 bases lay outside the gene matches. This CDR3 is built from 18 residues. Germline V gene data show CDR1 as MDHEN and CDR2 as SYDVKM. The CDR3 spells CASSGEGARTVSNQPQHF. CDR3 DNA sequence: TGTGCCAGCAGTGGAGAGGGGGCCAGGACAGTTAGCAATCAGCCCCAGCATTTT.

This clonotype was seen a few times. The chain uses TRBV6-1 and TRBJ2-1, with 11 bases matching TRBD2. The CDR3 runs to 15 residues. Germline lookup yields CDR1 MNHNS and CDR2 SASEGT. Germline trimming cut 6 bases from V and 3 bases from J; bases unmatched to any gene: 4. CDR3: CASSPTSGGYNEQFF. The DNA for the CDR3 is TGTGCCAGCAGCCCCACTAGCGGGGGCTACAATGAGCAGTTCTTC.

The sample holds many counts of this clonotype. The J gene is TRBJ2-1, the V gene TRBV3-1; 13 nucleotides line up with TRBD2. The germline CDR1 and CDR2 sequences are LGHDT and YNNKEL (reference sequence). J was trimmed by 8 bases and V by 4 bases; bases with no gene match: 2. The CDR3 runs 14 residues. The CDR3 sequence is CASSPTSGRDEQFF. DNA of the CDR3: TGTGCCAGCAGCCCCACTAGCGGGAGGGATGAGCAGTTCTTC.

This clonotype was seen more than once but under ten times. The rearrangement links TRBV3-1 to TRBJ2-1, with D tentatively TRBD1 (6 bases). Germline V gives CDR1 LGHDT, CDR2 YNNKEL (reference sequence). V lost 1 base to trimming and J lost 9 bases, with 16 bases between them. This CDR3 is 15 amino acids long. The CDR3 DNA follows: TGTGCCAGCAGCCAAGTTGGGGGCGGTTTGGGTGAGCAGTTCTTC. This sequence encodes CASSQVGGGLGEQFF.

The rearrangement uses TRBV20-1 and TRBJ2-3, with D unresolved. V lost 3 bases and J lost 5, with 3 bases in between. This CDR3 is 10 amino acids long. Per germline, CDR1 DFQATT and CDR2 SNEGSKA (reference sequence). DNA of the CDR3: TGCAGTGCTAGTATAGATACGCAGTATTTT. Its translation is CSASIDTQYF.

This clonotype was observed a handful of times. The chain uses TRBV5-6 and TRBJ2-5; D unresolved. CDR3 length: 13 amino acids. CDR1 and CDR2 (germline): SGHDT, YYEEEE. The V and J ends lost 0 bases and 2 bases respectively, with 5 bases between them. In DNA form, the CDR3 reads TGTGCCAGCAGCTTGGCTTGGCAAGAGACCCAGTACTTC. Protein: CASSLAWQETQYF.

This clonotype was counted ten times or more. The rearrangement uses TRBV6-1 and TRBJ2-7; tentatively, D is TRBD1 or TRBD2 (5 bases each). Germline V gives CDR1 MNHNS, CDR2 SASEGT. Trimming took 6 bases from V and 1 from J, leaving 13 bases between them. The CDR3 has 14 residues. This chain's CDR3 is CASRRGRNSYEQYF. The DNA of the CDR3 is TGTGCCAGCAGGAGGGGACGGAATTCCTACGAGCAGTACTTC.